The 22 T cell receptor beta chains below come from one sample, sequenced in a study of blood T cells in healthy people across ages. Together with a sample-barcoded 5' primer, a J-beta primer mix was included in a second PCR lasting roughly 6 to 12 cycles. A single record per CDR3 protein comes from TCRdb applying MiXCR to the 5' RACE reads. The table has hundreds of thousands of distinct CDR3 sequences, just over 55% seen once. Sequencing was done on a sample of blood. Every receptor here comes from a middle-aged man in good health.

The rearrangement uses TRBV20-1 and TRBJ2-1; 8 bases line up with TRBD2. From germline, CDR1 is DFQATT and CDR2 SNEGSKA (reference sequence). Trimming cost V 3 bases and J 1 base; bases outside gene matches: 14. The CDR3 has 18 residues. The CDR3 nucleotides are TGCAGTGCTAGGGGGCCAGCGGGGGAGGTTGGTTCCTACAATGAGCAGTTCTTC. It yields the protein CSARGPAGEVGSYNEQFF.

The V call is TRBV20-1, the J call TRBJ2-3, with TRBD1 identical over 7 bases. The germline gives CDR1 DFQATT, CDR2 SNEGSKA (reference sequence). This CDR3 has 15 residues. V was clipped by 6 bases and J by 0 bases; unmatched bases: 9. The CDR3 spells CSATSPTGSTDTQYF. In DNA form, the CDR3 reads TGCAGTGCCACATCGCCGACAGGGAGCACAGATACGCAGTATTTT.

This chain joins TRBV5-6 and TRBJ2-5; TRBD1 might be the D (5 bases). The V gene's germline CDR1 is SGHDT and CDR2 YYEEEE. This CDR3 contains 15 residues. Trimming cost V 3 bases and J 1 base, with 13 bases left between them. Written as DNA, the CDR3 is TGTGCCAGCAGCTCGCTGACAGATAGCCAAGAGACCCAGTACTTC. Translation gives CASSSLTDSQETQYF.

The CDR3 coding sequence is TGTGCCAGCAGTCCTACGGCGTCCGCAAGAGGAGAAGAGGAGACCCAGTACTTC. This encodes CASSPTASARGEEETQYF. V and J are TRBV28 and TRBJ2-5, with D unclear. This CDR3 is built from 18 residues. Germline-derived CDR1 and CDR2 are MDHEN and SYDVKM. Trimming shortened V by 5 bases and J by 5 bases, and 27 bases separated the two germline ends.

The chain employs TRBV12-3 or TRBV12-4 and TRBJ1-2; 8 bases map to TRBD1. This CDR3 is 12 amino acids long. With 5 bases clipped from V and 8 bases from J, the junction kept 4 bases outside the gene matches. The CDR3 is CASSADRAGYTF. CDR3 in DNA: TGTGCCAGCAGTGCGGACAGGGCGGGCTACACCTTC.

The CDR3 bases are TGTGCCACCAGCATTAACTACAATGAGCAGTACTTC. This codes for CATSINYNEQYF. The gene calls are TRBV15 and TRBJ2-1; D unresolved. The J call is doubtful: the DNA matches TRBJ2-7 better. Germline loops: CDR1 LNHNV, CDR2 YYDKDF (reference sequence). The CDR3 has 12 amino acids.

The CDR3 sequence is CSARGRQGATTGELFF. The CDR3 nucleotides read TGCAGTGCTAGAGGCAGACAGGGGGCGACCACCGGGGAGCTGTTTTTT. The V gene is TRBV20-1, the J gene TRBJ2-2; 10 nucleotides align to TRBD1. Looked up from germline, CDR1 is DFQATT and CDR2 is SNEGSKA (reference sequence). The CDR3 contains 16 residues. V gave up 1 base and J gave up 4 bases; unmatched junction bases: 6.

The chain carries TRBV6-5 and TRBJ2-5; TRBD2 agrees at 8 bases. Looked up from germline, CDR1 is MNHEY and CDR2 is SVGAGI. CDR3 size: 14 residues. J lost 2 bases, V lost 2 bases, and 1 base had no gene match. CDR3 sequence reads: CASSYAGGQETQYF. The DNA for the CDR3 is TGTGCCAGCAGTTACGCGGGGGGACAAGAGACCCAGTACTTC.

Only a few counts were recorded for this clonotype. The V gene is TRBV28, the J gene TRBJ1-2; 8 nucleotides line up with TRBD1. After removal of 5 bases from V and 2 bases from J, the junction contained 13 bases not matched to a gene. This CDR3 is 17 amino acids long. Germline CDR1 and CDR2: MDHEN and SYDVKM. CDR3 in DNA: TGTGCCAGCAGTGGTTTGTCAGGGGGCGAACGAAACTATGGCTACACCTTC. This sequence encodes CASSGLSGGERNYGYTF.

The genes are TRBV11-2 and TRBJ2-3, with 11 bases aligning to TRBD2. The CDR3 consists of 14 residues. Losses at the gene ends were 5 bases for V and 6 bases for J; bases not matched to a gene: 4. Germline CDR1 and CDR2: SGHAT and FQNNGV. CDR3 in amino acids: CASSPSGGIDTQYF. The CDR3 region has the DNA TGTGCCAGCAGCCCTAGCGGGGGGATCGATACGCAGTATTTT.

The chain links TRBV5-1 to TRBJ2-7, with a weak D call TRBD1 (6 bases). This CDR3 has 16 amino acids. Germline V CDR1 and CDR2: SGHRS, YFSETQ. V was clipped by 0 bases and J by 7 bases, with 20 bases between them. CDR3 nucleotide sequence: TGCGCCAGCAGCTTGGATCATGCAGGTACAGGGAATGAGCAGTACTTC. Its translation: CASSLDHAGTGNEQYF.

The chain employs TRBV7-9 and TRBJ2-3; a possible D gene is TRBD1 (5 bases). This CDR3 has 14 residues. Germline V gene lookup returns CDR1 SEHNR and CDR2 FQNEAQ (reference sequence). V was shortened by 11 bases and J by 6 bases, with 21 bases between the two germline ends. As DNA, the CDR3 is TGTGCCCAGGGTGGCGGCGGTTCGATTGATACGCAGTATTTT. This encodes CAQGGGGSIDTQYF. Full variable domain (outside the CDR3, taken from reference TRBV7-9 and TRBJ2-3): DTGVSQNPRHKITKRGQNVTFRCDPISEHNRLYWYRQTLGQGPEFLTYFQNEAQLEKSRLLSDRFSAERPKGSFSTLEIQRTEQGDSAMYLCAQGGGGSIDTQYFGPGTRLTVL.

In its sample, this clonotype was seen once. This chain connects TRBV18 to TRBJ2-2; D may be TRBD2 (5 bases). The ends were cut back, 2 bases at V and 5 bases at J, with 9 bases in the middle. This CDR3 contains 14 residues. Germline V gives CDR1 KGHSH, CDR2 LQKENI. Here the CDR3 DNA reads TGTGCCAGCTCACCAGCCAGAGGGACCGGGGAGCTGTTTTTT. Translating gives CASSPARGTGELFF.

The gene calls are TRBV28 and TRBJ2-7; D ambiguous. Matching the DNA end better, TRBJ2-5 makes the J call doubtful. There are 12 residues in the CDR3. From germline, CDR1 is MDHEN and CDR2 SYDVKM. The CDR3 DNA follows: TGTGCCAGCAGTCCACCCTTGGAGACCCAGTACTTC. This sequence encodes CASSPPLETQYF.

CDR3 sequence: CASTVGSSYNEQFF. The DNA for the CDR3 is TGTGCCAGCACCGTAGGAAGCTCCTACAATGAGCAGTTCTTC. The gene calls are TRBV6-2 or TRBV6-3 and TRBJ2-1, with D hard to call. The germline gives CDR1 MNHEY, CDR2 SVGEGT. Trimming stripped 7 bases from V and 0 bases from J, with 10 bases between. The length of the CDR3 is 14 residues.

Only a few counts were recorded for this clonotype. The chain couples TRBV7-2 to TRBJ2-7, with D unresolved. Germline CDR1 SGHTA, CDR2 FQGNSA. The CDR3 is made up of 14 amino acids. V gave up 1 base and J gave up 4 bases, with 11 bases separating them. The CDR3 is CASSLDSRIYEQYF. The CDR3 nucleotides read TGTGCCAGCAGCTTAGATTCCAGAATATACGAGCAGTACTTC. The full variable domain, with the rest looked up from reference TRBV7-2 and TRBJ2-7, is GAGVSQSPSNKVTEKGKDVELRCDPISGHTALYWYRQSLGQGLEFLIYFQGNSAPDKSGLPSDRFSAERTGGSVSTLTIQRTQQEDSAVYLCASSLDSRIYEQYFGPGTRLTVT.

The chain carries TRBV7-2 and TRBJ1-2, with D unclear. V gave up 5 bases and J gave up 0 bases, with 10 bases separating them. The CDR3 sequence is 14 residues long. The V gene's germline CDR1 is SGHTA and CDR2 FQGNSA. The CDR3 bases are TGTGCCAGCAGCCCCATGGTTACTAACTATGGCTACACCTTC. Translation: CASSPMVTNYGYTF.

The chain recombines TRBV5-1 with TRBJ2-7, with D perhaps assigned TRBD1 or TRBD2 (5 bases each). Germline V gene data show CDR1 as SGHRS and CDR2 as YFSETQ. The CDR3 spans 13 residues. V was pared by 4 bases and J by 6 bases, with 14 bases between. The CDR3 DNA follows: TGCGCCAGCAGCGGGGACCTTGGGGGCGAGCAGTACTTC. Translating gives CASSGDLGGEQYF. The entire variable domain, with the rest obtained from reference TRBV5-1 and TRBJ2-7, is as follows: KAGVTQTPRYLIKTRGQQVTLSCSPISGHRSVSWYQQTPGQGLQFLFEYFSETQRNKGNFPGRFSGRQFSNSRSEMNVSTLELGDSALYLCASSGDLGGEQYFGPGTRLTVT.

The chain couples TRBV5-1 to TRBJ2-1, with no clear D. V lost 4 bases and J 0 bases, leaving 11 bases between the germline ends. Germline CDR1 SGHRS, CDR2 YFSETQ. There are 15 residues in the CDR3. The CDR3 loop reads CASSVGRTSYNEQFF. The CDR3 nucleotides are TGCGCCAGCAGCGTCGGACGGACCTCCTACAATGAGCAGTTCTTC.

In its sample, this clonotype was seen a few times. This rearrangement joins TRBV7-9 to TRBJ2-7, with 11 bases identical to TRBD2. Germline CDR1 reads SEHNR; CDR2 reads FQNEAQ (reference sequence). After removal of 4 bases from V and 3 bases from J, the junction contained 11 bases not matched to a gene. This CDR3 has 17 residues. This CDR3 reads CASSSPKALAGVYEQYF. CDR3 sequence (DNA): TGTGCCAGCAGCTCACCGAAAGCACTAGCGGGAGTCTACGAGCAGTACTTC.

V gene TRBV7-2 combines with J gene TRBJ2-5; no clear D gene. The CDR3 sequence is 12 residues long. V was cut by 1 base and J by 7 bases, with 7 bases left in between. Per germline, CDR1 SGHTA and CDR2 FQGNSA. CDR3 in DNA: TGTGCCAGCAGCTTAGTTTCGTGGACCCAGTACTTC. It is translated as CASSLVSWTQYF.

This clonotype was recorded once. The chain combines TRBV20-1 with TRBJ2-1; no clear D gene. CDR1 and CDR2 (germline): DFQATT, SNEGSKA (reference sequence). With 6 bases removed from V and 3 bases from J, the gap between germline ends came to 18 bases. The CDR3 contains 15 residues. The CDR3 sequence: CSALPWRTGYNEQFF. CDR3 bases: TGCAGTGCCCTTCCTTGGCGGACGGGCTACAATGAGCAGTTCTTC.